A single sample gave rise to the 5 T cell receptor beta chains below, sequenced in a study of blood T cell repertoires in COVID-19. The table came from immunoSEQ multiplex PCR; TCRdb's copy has only in-frame clones and leaves some out. The sample records about 170,000 clones, around nine tenths being singletons. The source material was peripheral blood. These receptors were collected from a man in his 70s with acute or convalescent COVID-19.

V gene TRBV28 combines with J gene TRBJ2-7, with TRBD2 as a possible D gene (6 bases). CDR3 length: 14 residues. The germline gives CDR1 MDHEN, CDR2 SYDVKM. V lost 1 base and J 5 bases, leaving 12 bases between the germline ends. CDR3 loop: CASSLSGEWNEQYF. The CDR3 region has the DNA TGTGCCAGCAGTTTATCGGGGGAGTGGAACGAGCAGTACTTC.

The rearrangement joins TRBV18 to TRBJ2-1; TRBD2 agrees at 10 bases. The CDR3 totals 17 residues. Germline values: CDR1 KGHSH, CDR2 LQKENI. V dropped 3 bases and J dropped 5; count of bases not matched to a gene: 10. The CDR3 loop reads CASSPRRAGGLDNEQFF. The DNA of the CDR3 is TGTGCCAGCTCACCGAGGCGAGCGGGAGGGCTCGACAATGAGCAGTTCTTC.

The chain is built from TRBV27 and TRBJ2-2; 12 bases match TRBD2. The J segment lost 0 bases and the V segment lost 5 bases, leaving 4 bases of the junction unmatched. CDR1 MNHEY and CDR2 SMNVEV come from the germline V gene (reference sequence). This CDR3 has 17 residues. As DNA, the CDR3 is TGTGCCAGCAGTCACCTAGCGGGGGGGGCGAACACCGGGGAGCTGTTTTTT. As protein: CASSHLAGGANTGELFF.

The gene calls are TRBV15 and TRBJ1-2; 8 nucleotides match TRBD1. The V segment lost 1 base and the J segment 8 bases; nucleotides outside the gene matches: 6. This CDR3 contains 14 residues. Germline CDR1 and CDR2: LNHNV and YYDKDF (reference sequence). DNA of the CDR3: TGTGCCACCAGCAGAGGGGCAGGGGGCGGAGGCTACACCTTC. This translates into CATSRGAGGGGYTF. Looking up the rest from reference TRBV15 and TRBJ1-2 gives the full variable domain: DAMVIQNPRYQVTQFGKPVTLSCSQTLNHNVMYWYQQKSSQAPKLLFHYYDKDFNNEADTPDNFQSRRPNTSFCFLDIRSPGLGDTAMYLCATSRGAGGGGYTFGSGTRLTVV.

The rearrangement uses TRBV6-1 and TRBJ2-1, with D perhaps matching TRBD2 (5 bases). CDR1 and CDR2 from the germline V gene are MNHNS and SASEGT. The CDR3 is 15 residues long. V lost 0 bases and J lost 8, with 14 bases in between. Here the CDR3 reads CASSEAEGSRDEQFF. CDR3 DNA sequence: TGTGCCAGCAGTGAAGCGGAAGGGAGTCGGGATGAGCAGTTCTTC.